This TCR beta chain was observed in a study of T cell repertoires in ileal Crohn's disease. The CDR3 contains 12 residues. The ends were cut back, 3 bases at V and 6 bases at J, with 8 bases in the middle. Germline V lookup: CDR1 MGHDK, CDR2 SYGVNS. A word on this clone: Its antigen is unidentified.

Study-wide points: Clonality above 26.8% at surgery always came with endoscopic recurrence.

Adults with ileal or ileocolonic Crohn's disease and an indication for resection were eligible. Data came from immunoSEQ multiplex PCR; TCRdb stores just in-frame clones and leaves some out. The sample holds fewer than 8,000 clones, roughly 77% seen once. The TCR originated in an adult with Crohn's disease. The sample taken for sequencing was ileal tissue. The chain employs TRBV25-1 and TRBJ1-2; TRBD1 is a possible D gene (5 bases). CDR3 loop: CASSEGGDGYTF. DNA of the CDR3: TGTGCCAGCAGTGAGGGGGGGGATGGCTACACCTTC.